These T cell receptor delta chains were read from a single sample in a study of gamma-delta chains in newborns, infants, children. TCRdb reanalysed the reads with CATT. In the table there are some 10,000 delta-chain clones, approximately 9.1% of which are singletons. The sequencing sample was made of blood. Receptors were obtained from a child who was a newborn, infant or young child, either healthy, febrile or measles-vaccinated (not recorded which). Each CDR3 is given with its conserved first and last residue.

V: TRDV2
CDR3: CACDKLGDTHSWDTRQMFF

V: TRDV1
CDR3: CALGETLLGDTGSDKLIF

V: TRDV1
CDR3: CALLDLPNWGIRSGTDKLIF

V: TRDV2
CDR3: CACDTVGDTLTAQLFF

V: TRDV2
CDR3: CACDILGDLTAQLFF

V: TRDV2
CDR3: CACDTIGGADKLIF

V: TRDV2
CDR3: CACDRLGEQTAQLFF

V: TRDV3
CDR3: CARARGYNGPDKLIF

V: TRDV2
CDR3: CACDRLVLGAGTDKLIF

V: TRDV2
CDR3: CACDTLGDTRHKLIF

V: TRDV1
CDR3: CALGSLFPPLGVYTDKLIF

V: TRDV2
CDR3: CACESLGDTLHRDTRQMFF

V: TRDV2
CDR3: CACDSTGGYSWDTQQMFF

V: TRDV2
CDR3: CACDTWGIRSSWDTRQMFF

V: TRDV2
CDR3: CACDAVTILGADDKLIF

V: TRDV2
CDR3: CACDTVNGGYVGYTDKLIF

V: TRDV2
CDR3: CACDTVGERTDKLIF

V: TRDV2
CDR3: CACDALYSGGYLTDKLIF

V: TRDV2
CDR3: CACDTVGDGEVKLIF

V: TRDV2
CDR3: CACDHVLGGSWDTRQMFF

V: TRDV2
CDR3: CACDTGGYMSSWDTRQMFF

V: TRDV2
CDR3: CACDTLGDKAAQLFF

V: TRDV1
CDR3: CALGEPRSSTGGYYGKLIF

V: TRDV2
CDR3: CACDTVVIGGYAKDNKLIF

V: TRDV1
CDR3: CALGELQWYRQAGASIGADKLIF

V: TRDV2
CDR3: CACDFLRDTDKLIF

V: TRDV2
CDR3: CACDTLLGDTWDTRQMFF

V: TRDV1
CDR3: CALGDLVVRLYTDKLIF

V: TRDV1
CDR3: CALGELELGESYTDKLIF

V: TRDV2
CDR3: CACDTVGLGDESTDKLIF

V: TRDV1
CDR3: CALGELQGPARGIRDKLIF

V: TRDV1
CDR3: CALGPAFHDYWGKVPDKLIF

V: TRDV2
CDR3: CACDTLLGDTQLFF

V: TRDV2
CDR3: CACDTASGGGPAWDTRQMFF

V: TRDV2
CDR3: CACDVWGMGDTRQMFF

V: TRDV2
CDR3: CACDTVDLGDTPWEEADKPIF

V: TRDV2
CDR3: CACDLLGDTGTDKLIF

V: TRDV1
CDR3: CALGDLSPKPPSSRGGDAGTPLTAQLFF

V: TRDV2
CDR3: CACDTGLLLESSWDTRQMFF

V: TRDV1
CDR3: CALGEEAPEGRDTNKLIF

V: TRDV2
CDR3: CACDTAGGLYTDKLIF

V: TRDV2
CDR3: CACDLVGALTAQLFF

V: TRDV1
CDR3: CALGDQFTWGQGADKLIF